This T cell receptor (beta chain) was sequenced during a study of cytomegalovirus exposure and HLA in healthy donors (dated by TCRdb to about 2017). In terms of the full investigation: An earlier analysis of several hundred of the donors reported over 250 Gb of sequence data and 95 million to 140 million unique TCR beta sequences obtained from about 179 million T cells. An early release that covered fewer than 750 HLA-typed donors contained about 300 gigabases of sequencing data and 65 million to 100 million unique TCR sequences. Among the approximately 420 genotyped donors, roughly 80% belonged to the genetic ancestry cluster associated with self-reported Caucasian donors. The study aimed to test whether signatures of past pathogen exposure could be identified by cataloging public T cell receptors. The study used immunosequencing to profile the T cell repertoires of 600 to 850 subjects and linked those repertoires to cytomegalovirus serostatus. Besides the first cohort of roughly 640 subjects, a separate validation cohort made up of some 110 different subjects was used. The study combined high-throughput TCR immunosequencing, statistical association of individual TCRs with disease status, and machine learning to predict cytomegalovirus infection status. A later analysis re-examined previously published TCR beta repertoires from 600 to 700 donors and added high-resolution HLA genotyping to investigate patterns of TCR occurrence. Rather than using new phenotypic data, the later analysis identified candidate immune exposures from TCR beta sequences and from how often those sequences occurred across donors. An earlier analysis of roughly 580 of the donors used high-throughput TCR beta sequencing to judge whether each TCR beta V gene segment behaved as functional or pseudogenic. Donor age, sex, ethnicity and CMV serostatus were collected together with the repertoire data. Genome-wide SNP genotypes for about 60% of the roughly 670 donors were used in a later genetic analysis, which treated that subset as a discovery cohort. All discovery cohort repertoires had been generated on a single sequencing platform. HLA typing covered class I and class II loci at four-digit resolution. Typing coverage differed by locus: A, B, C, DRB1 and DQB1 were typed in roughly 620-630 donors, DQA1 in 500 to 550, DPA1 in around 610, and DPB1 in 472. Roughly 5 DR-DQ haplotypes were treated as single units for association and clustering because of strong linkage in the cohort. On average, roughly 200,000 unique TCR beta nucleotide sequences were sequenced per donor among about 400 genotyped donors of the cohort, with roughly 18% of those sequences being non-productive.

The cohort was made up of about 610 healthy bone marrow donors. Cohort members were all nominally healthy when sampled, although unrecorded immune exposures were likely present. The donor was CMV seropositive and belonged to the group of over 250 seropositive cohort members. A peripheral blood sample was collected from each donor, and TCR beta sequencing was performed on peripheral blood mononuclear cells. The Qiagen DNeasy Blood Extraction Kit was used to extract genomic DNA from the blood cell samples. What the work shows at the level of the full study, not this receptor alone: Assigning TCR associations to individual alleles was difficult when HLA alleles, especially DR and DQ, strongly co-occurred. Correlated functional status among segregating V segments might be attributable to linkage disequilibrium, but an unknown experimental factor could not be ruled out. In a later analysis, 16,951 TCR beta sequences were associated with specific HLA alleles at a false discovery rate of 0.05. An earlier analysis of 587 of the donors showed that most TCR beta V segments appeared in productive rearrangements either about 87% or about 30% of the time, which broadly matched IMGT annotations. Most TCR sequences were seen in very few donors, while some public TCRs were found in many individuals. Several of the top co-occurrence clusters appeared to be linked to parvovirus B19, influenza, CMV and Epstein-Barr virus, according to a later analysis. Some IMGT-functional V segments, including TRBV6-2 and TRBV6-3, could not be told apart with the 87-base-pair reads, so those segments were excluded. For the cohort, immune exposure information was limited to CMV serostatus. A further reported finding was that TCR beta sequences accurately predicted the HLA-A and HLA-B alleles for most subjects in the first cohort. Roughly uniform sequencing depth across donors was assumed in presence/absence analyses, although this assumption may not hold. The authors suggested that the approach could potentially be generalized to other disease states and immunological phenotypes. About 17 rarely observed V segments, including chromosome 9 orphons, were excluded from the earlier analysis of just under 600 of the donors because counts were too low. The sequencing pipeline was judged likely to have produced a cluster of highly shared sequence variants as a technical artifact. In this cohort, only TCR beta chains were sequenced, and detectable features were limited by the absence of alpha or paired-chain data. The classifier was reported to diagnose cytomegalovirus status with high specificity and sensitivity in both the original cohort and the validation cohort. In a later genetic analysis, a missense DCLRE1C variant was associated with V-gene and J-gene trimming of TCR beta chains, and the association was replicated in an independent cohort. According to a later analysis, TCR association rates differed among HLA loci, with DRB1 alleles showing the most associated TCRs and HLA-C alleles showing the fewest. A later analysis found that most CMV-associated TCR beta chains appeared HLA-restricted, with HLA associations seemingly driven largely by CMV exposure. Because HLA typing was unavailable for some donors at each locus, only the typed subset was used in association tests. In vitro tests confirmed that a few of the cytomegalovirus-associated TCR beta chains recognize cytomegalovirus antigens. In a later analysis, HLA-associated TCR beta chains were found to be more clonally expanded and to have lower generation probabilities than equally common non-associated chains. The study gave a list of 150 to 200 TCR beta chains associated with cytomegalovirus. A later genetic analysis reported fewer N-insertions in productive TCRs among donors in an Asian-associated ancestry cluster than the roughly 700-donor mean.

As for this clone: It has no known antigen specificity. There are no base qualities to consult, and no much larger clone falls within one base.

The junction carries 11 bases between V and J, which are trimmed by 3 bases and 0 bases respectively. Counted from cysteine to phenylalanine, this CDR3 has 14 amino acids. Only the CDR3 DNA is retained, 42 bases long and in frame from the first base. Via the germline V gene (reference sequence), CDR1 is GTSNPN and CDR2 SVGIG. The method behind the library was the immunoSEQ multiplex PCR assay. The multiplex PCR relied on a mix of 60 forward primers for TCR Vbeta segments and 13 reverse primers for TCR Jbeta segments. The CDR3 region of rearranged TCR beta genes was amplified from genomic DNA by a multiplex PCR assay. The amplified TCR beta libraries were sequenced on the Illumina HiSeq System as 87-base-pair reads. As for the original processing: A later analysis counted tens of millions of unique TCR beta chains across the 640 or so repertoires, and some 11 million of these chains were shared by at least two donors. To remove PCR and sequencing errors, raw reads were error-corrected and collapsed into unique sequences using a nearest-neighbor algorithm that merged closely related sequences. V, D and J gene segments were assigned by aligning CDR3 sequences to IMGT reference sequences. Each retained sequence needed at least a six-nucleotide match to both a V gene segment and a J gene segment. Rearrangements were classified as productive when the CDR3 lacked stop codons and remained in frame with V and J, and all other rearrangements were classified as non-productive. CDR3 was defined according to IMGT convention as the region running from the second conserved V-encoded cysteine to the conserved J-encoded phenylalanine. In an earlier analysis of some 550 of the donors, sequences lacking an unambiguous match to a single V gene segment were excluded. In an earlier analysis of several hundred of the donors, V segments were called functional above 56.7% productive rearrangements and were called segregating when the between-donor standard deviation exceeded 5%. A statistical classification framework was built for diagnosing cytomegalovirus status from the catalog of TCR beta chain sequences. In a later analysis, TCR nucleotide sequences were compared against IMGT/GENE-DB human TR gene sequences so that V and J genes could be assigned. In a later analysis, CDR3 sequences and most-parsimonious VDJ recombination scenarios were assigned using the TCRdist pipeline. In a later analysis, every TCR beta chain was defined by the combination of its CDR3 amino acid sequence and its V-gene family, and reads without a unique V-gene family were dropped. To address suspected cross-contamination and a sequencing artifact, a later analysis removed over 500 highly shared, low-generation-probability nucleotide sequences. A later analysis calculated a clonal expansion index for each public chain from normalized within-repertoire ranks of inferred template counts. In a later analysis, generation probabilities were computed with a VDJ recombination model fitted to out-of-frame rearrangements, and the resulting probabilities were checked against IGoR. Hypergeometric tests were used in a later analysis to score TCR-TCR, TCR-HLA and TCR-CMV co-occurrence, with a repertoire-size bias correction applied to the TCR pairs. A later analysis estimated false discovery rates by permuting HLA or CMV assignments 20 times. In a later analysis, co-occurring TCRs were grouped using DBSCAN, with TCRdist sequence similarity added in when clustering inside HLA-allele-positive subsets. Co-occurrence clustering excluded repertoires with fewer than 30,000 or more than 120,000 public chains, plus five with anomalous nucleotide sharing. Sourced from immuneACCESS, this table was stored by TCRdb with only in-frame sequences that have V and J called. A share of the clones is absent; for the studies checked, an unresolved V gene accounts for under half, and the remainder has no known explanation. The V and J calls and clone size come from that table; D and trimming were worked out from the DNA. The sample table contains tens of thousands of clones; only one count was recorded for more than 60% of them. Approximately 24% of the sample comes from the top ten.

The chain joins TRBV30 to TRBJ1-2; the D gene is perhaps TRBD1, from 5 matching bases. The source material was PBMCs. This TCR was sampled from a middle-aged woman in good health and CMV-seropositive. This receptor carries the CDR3 CAWRGGAANYGYTF. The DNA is TGTGCCTGGAGGGGAGGGGCTGCTAACTATGGCTACACCTTC.